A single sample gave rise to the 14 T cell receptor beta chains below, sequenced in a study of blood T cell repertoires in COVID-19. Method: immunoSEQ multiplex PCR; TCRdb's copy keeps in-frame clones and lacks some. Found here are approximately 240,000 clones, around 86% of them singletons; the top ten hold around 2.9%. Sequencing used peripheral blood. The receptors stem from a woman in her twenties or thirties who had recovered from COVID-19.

This chain's CDR3 is CASSAGHREDEQYF. CDR3 in DNA: TGTGCCAGCAGCGCGGGACATCGAGAAGACGAGCAGTACTTC. This chain uses TRBV9 with TRBJ2-7, with D possibly TRBD1 on 6 matching bases. Trimming pared 3 bases from V and 5 bases from J, leaving 15 bases between. The length of the CDR3 is 14 residues. Per the germline V gene, CDR1 is SGDLS and CDR2 is YYNGEE.

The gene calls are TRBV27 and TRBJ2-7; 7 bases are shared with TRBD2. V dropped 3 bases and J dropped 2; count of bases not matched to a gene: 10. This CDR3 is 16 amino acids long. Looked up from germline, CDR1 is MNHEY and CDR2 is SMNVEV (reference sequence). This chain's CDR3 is CASSFSPGTITYEQYF. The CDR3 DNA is TGTGCCAGCAGTTTCTCCCCCGGGACTATTACCTACGAGCAGTACTTC.

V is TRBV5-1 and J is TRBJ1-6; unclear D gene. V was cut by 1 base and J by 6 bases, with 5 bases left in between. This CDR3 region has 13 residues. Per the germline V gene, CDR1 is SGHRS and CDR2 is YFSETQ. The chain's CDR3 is CASSLSVNSPLHF. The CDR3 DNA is TGCGCCAGCAGCTTGTCGGTTAATTCACCCCTCCACTTT.

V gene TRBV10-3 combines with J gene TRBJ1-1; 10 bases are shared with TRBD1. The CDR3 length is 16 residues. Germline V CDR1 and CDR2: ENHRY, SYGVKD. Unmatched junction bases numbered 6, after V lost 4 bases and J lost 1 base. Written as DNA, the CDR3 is TGTGCCATCAGTGCCAGGACAGGGGGTGGGAACACTGAAGCTTTCTTT. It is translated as CAISARTGGGNTEAFF.

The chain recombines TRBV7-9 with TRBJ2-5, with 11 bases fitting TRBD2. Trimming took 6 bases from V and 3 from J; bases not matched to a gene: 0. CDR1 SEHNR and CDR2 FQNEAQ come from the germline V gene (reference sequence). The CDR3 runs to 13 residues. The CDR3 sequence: CASRTSGEETQYF. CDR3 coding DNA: TGTGCCAGCAGGACTAGCGGGGAAGAGACCCAGTACTTC.

Here the CDR3 DNA reads TGTGCCAGCAGTTTTGGGCGGACAGCTGAAGCTTTCTTT. This codes for CASSFGRTAEAFF. The V and J genes are TRBV6-2 or TRBV6-3 and TRBJ1-1; TRBD1 is a possible D gene (6 bases). V dropped 4 bases and J dropped 6 bases, with 12 bases sitting between them. The CDR3 has 13 residues. Germline CDR1 and CDR2: MNHEY and SVGEGT.

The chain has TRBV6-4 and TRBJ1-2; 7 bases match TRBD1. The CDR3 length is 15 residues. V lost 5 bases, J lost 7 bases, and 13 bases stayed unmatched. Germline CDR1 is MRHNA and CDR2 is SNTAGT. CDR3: CASSSGDRVHCGYTF. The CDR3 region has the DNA TGTGCCAGCAGTTCAGGAGACAGGGTTCATTGTGGCTACACCTTC.

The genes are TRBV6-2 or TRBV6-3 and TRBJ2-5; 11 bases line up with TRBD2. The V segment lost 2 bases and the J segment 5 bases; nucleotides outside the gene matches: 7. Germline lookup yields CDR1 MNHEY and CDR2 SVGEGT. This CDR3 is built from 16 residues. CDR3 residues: CASSYGTSGGWETQYF. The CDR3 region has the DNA TGTGCCAGCAGTTACGGGACTAGCGGCGGCTGGGAGACCCAGTACTTC.

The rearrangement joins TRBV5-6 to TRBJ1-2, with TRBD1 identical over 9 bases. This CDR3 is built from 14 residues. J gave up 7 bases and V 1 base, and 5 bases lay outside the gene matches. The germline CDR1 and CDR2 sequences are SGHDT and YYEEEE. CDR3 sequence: CASSLPQGARGYTF. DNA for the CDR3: TGTGCCAGCAGCTTGCCACAGGGGGCTCGTGGCTACACCTTC.

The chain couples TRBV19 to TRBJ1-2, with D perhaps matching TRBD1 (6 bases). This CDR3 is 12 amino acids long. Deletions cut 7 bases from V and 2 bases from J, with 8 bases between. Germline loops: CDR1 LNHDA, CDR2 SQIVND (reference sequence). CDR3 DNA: TGTGCCAGTAACAGGGTCAACTATGGCTACACCTTC. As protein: CASNRVNYGYTF.

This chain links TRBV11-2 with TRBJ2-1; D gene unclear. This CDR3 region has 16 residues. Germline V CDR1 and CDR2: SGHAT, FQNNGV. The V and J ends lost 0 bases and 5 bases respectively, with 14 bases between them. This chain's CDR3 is CASSLDLAAQNNEQFF. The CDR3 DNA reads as TGTGCCAGCAGCTTAGATTTAGCAGCGCAGAACAATGAGCAGTTCTTC.

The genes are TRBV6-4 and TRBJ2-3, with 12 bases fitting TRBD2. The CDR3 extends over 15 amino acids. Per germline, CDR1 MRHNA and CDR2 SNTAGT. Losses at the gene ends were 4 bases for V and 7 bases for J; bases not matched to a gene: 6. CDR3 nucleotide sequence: TGTGCCAGCAGTGCCAGGACTAGCGGGGTATATACGCAGTATTTT. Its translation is CASSARTSGVYTQYF.

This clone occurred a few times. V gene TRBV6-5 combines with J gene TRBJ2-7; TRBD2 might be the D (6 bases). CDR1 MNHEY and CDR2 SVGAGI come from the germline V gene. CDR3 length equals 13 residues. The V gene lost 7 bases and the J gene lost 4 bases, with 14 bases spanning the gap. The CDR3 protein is CASKGGVAYEQYF. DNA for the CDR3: TGTGCCAGCAAGGGCGGGGTGGCGTACGAGCAGTACTTC.

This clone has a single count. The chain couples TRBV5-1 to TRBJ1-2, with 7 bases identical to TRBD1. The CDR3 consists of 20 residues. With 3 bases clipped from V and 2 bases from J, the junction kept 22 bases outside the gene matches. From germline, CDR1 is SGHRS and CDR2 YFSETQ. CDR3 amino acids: CASSWGAEEGASRRNYGYTF. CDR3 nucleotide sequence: TGCGCCAGCAGCTGGGGGGCGGAGGAGGGGGCGTCCAGGAGGAACTATGGCTACACCTTC.